The present entry profiles one TCR beta chain with its context. Samples came from patients with localized non-small cell lung adenocarcinoma. This specimen comes from a study of CD4 and CD8 cells across lung adenocarcinoma regions. Using its own MiXCR run on the PCR reads, TCRdb lists one record per CDR3 protein. The sample contains 10,000 or so distinct CDR3 sequences, about 50% of which appear only once. Germline V gene sequence: CDR1 MNHNS, CDR2 SASEGT. Trimming shortened V by 8 bases and J by 2 bases, and 4 bases separated the two germline ends. This CDR3 is 12 amino acids long. The V and J genes are TRBV6-1 and TRBJ2-6; D remains unclear. The sequencing sample was made of CD8+ T cells from the margin of a lung tumor. This TCR came from a female donor with lung adenocarcinoma. The CD4 and CD8 labels of this study may be unreliable. The CDR3: CASGPGANVLTF. CDR3 in DNA: TGTGCCAGCGGCCCTGGGGCCAACGTCCTGACTTTC.